The subject of this entry is one T cell receptor (beta chain). No antigen is known for it. No much larger clone is present one base from it, and per-base qualities are unavailable. The CDR3 covers 18 residues, taking in both the cysteine and the phenylalanine. The read is trimmed to its CDR3 DNA, 54 bases read in frame from base 1. V is shortened by 2 bases, J by 4 bases, and the region joining them spans 22 bases. CDR1 and CDR2, per the germline V gene, are MNHNS and SASEGT. These data are taken from a study of glioma-infiltrating T cells (dated by TCRdb to the mid-2010s). Broadly, across the study: The study sequenced TCR alpha- and beta-chain repertoires from glioma tissue, from non-neoplastic brain tissue and from matched peripheral blood mononuclear cells. To gauge divergence between tissue and blood T-cell populations, every tissue-infiltrating repertoire was compared against the peripheral blood repertoire from the same patient. The paired cohort comprised three low-grade glioma patients, 8 or 9 primary glioblastoma patients and three non-glioma patients contributing non-neoplastic brain tissue. Broader findings and caveats from the paper: The group comparisons were based on small numbers of patients: three non-neoplastic, three low-grade glioma and seven to nine glioblastoma patients. Tissue and blood shared very few CDR3 sequences, a result attributed to high CDR3 diversity and limited sampling. VJ-independent divergence between tissue and blood was below expectation in non-neoplastic patients but above expectation in all gliomas, especially low-grade gliomas.

The iRepertoire nested amplicon-rescue multiplex PCR (arm-PCR) platform was used to amplify TCR alpha and beta CDR3 regions from RNA. The input for one-step reverse transcription and amplification was about 85-450 ng of tissue mRNA or PBMC total RNA. Following bead purification, Illumina adapters were added by a secondary multiplex PCR, and libraries between 200 and 400 bp were gel-purified. Demultiplexing relied on internal 6-nucleotide barcodes carried by the libraries. Sequencing of the libraries was done on an Illumina MiSeq using 2x220 or 2x250 nucleotide paired-end reads. On the study's bioinformatics: Paired reads were merged using FLASH 1.2.11 and were aligned to the GRCh37 human genome using BWA-MEM, after which TRA and TRB reads were extracted. V and J assignment used an IMGT-derived reference of cassette sequences and CDR3 motifs that included pseudogenes. Reads were translated in three frames, and productive CDR3s were defined by a C…FGXG motif without stop codons. A clonotype was defined as a unique combination of a V-J cassette pair and a CDR3 amino acid sequence. Reads were filtered by Hamming distance, with the threshold set by the sequence error rate of each sample in mapped regions. TCRdb reran the public reads through fastp at Q25 and MiXCR, keeping productive beta chains. One record per CDR3 amino acid sequence lists the most common genes and DNA. These V and J calls derive from TCRdb rather than the authors' analysis. This sample lists 150,000 or so distinct CDR3 sequences; roughly 43% were detected once. Roughly 20% of the sample comes from the top ten.

This TCR derives from a human donor with low-grade glioma or glioblastoma, undergoing nonglioma brain surgery, or in good health (not recorded which). Sequenced sample: glioma tissue, nonneoplastic brain tissue, or PBMCs (not recorded which). The rearrangement combines TRBV6-1 with TRBJ2-3; TRBD2 is possibly the D segment (6 matching bases). The CDR3 protein: CASSERYWDLTTADTQYF. The nucleotide sequence is TGTGCCAGCAGTGAACGGTATTGGGACTTAACAACCGCAGATACGCAGTATTTT.